This TCR beta chain was identified during a study of shared clonotypes between healthy human individuals. V gave up 0 bases and J gave up 10 bases; unmatched junction bases: 5. The length of the CDR3 is 15 residues. Germline lookup yields CDR1 SGHAT and CDR2 FQNNGV. This clone was seen at least ten times. The method was immunoSEQ multiplex PCR; TCRdb's version includes in-frame clones alone and lacks a portion of them. The repertoire has 740,000 or so clones, around 73% of them found once; the top ten carry about 1.8%. The sequenced sample was memory CD4+ T cells sorted from blood. Subset denoted: CD45RA-negative fraction. The clonotype was recovered from a woman aged 30 to 39 in good health. The chain recombines TRBV11-2 with TRBJ2-7; 14 bases map to TRBD2. The CDR3 region is CASSLETSGRAPQYF. CDR3 DNA sequence: TGTGCCAGCAGCTTAGAGACTAGCGGGAGGGCCCCCCAGTACTTC.